This TCR beta chain came from a study of T cells after yellow fever vaccination. General study points: A small share of clonotypes appeared in both CD4 and CD8 compartments.

This clonotype was recorded many times. Its antigen remains unidentified. TCRdb itself ran the 5' RACE reads through MiXCR, one entry per CDR3 protein. This table holds around 360,000 distinct CDR3 sequences, approximately 10% found once. The sequenced sample was PBMCs, obtained on the day of the first yellow fever vaccination. The sequence was collected from a man aged 18 to 29 who received the YFV17D yellow fever vaccine.

CDR3 region: CASSPDGLDEQYF. In DNA, the CDR3 is TGTGCCAGCAGTCCCGATGGACTGGACGAGCAGTACTTC. The rearrangement uses TRBV6-2 or TRBV6-3 and TRBJ2-7; D possibly corresponds to TRBD2 (5 bases). The CDR3 has 13 residues. Per the germline V gene, CDR1 is MNHEY and CDR2 is SVGEGT. V shed 5 bases and J shed 5 bases, with 13 bases lying between them.